The 27 T cell receptor beta chains in this list originate from one sample, sequenced in a study of CXCR3-negative and CXCR3-positive naive CD8 T cells. All TRB cDNA libraries came from 5' RACE performed with UMI labels. Reanalyzing the 5' RACE reads, TCRdb keeps one entry per CDR3 protein, without DNA. The table for this sample gives 100,000 to 150,000 distinct CDR3 sequences. Sequencing input: naive CXCR3- CD8+ T cells from blood. Noted subset: CD45RO-CCR7+CD27+CD95- naive CD8+ T cells lacking CXCR3 (TNR3-). Every receptor here comes from a human donor in good health. Some clones in this sample may be carry-over from other donors' samples.

The chain has TRBV4-3 and TRBJ2-3; TCRdb proposes TRBD2, but this gene call is untestable without DNA. Germline values: CDR1 LGHNA, CDR2 YSLEER. CDR3 length: 17 residues. The CDR3 loop is CASSQGVYSGGADTQYF.

This chain links TRBV4-1 with TRBJ2-1; TCRdb's D call, TRBD1, is unchecked because there is no DNA. The CDR3 totals 16 residues. Per germline, CDR1 MGHRA and CDR2 YSYEKL. CDR3: CASSQEAQGSYNEQFF.

The V gene is TRBV7-9, the J gene TRBJ2-3. This CDR3 contains 16 residues. Germline V gives CDR1 SEHNR, CDR2 FQNEAQ (reference sequence). The CDR3 loop is CASSLVYREGTDTQYF. Filled out from reference TRBV7-9 and TRBJ2-3, the complete variable domain reads DTGVSQNPRHKITKRGQNVTFRCDPISEHNRLYWYRQTLGQGPEFLTYFQNEAQLEKSRLLSDRFSAERPKGSFSTLEIQRTEQGDSAMYLCASSLVYREGTDTQYFGPGTRLTVL.

The V and J genes are TRBV11-2 and TRBJ2-7; TCRdb indicates TRBD1, and absent DNA this call remains unverified. Germline CDR1 is SGHAT and CDR2 is FQNNGV. CDR3 length equals 15 residues. The CDR3 loop is CASSFARDRGYEQYF.

This chain uses TRBV4-2 with TRBJ2-6; TCRdb lists TRBD1, though no DNA is available to test this call. The CDR3 runs 17 residues. CDR1 is LGHNA, CDR2 YNFKEQ, per germline. The CDR3: CASSQDTGGSGANVLTF.

The rearrangement joins TRBV9 to TRBJ1-1; as DNA is missing, the TRBD1 call by TCRdb cannot be tested. The CDR3 length is 15 residues. Looked up from germline, CDR1 is SGDLS and CDR2 is YYNGEE. This CDR3 is CASSVGAREVTEAFF. Variable domain in full (rest from reference TRBV9 and TRBJ1-1): DSGVTQTPKHLITATGQRVTLRCSPRSGDLSVYWYQQSLDQGLQFLIQYYNGEERAKGNILERFSAQQFPDLHSELNLSSLELGDSALYFCASSVGAREVTEAFFGQGTRLTVV.

The chain carries TRBV20-1 and TRBJ2-7; TCRdb proposes TRBD2, but this gene call is untestable without DNA. The germline V gene encodes CDR1 DFQATT and CDR2 SNEGSKA (reference sequence). This CDR3 is 15 amino acids long. The CDR3 here is CSARDLEGANYEQYF.

The chain has TRBV5-1 and TRBJ2-1; TCRdb outputs TRBD2, but without DNA this stays unchecked. The CDR3 contains 18 residues. Germline CDR1 is SGHRS and CDR2 is YFSETQ. The CDR3 loop reads CASSPGLAGVKPYNEQFF.

This chain uses TRBV9 with TRBJ2-5; TCRdb outputs TRBD1, but without DNA this stays unchecked. Germline loops: CDR1 SGDLS, CDR2 YYNGEE. CDR3 length: 13 residues. The CDR3 reads CASSVGTENTQYF. Supplemented by reference TRBV9 and TRBJ2-5, the full variable domain reads DSGVTQTPKHLITATGQRVTLRCSPRSGDLSVYWYQQSLDQGLQFLIQYYNGEERAKGNILERFSAQQFPDLHSELNLSSLELGDSALYFCASSVGTENTQYFGPGTRLLVL.

The chain recombines TRBV4-1 with TRBJ2-4. This CDR3 region has 18 residues. Germline CDR1 reads MGHRA; CDR2 reads YSYEKL. The CDR3 is CASSQDTELRLAKNIQYF.

The chain is built from TRBV28 and TRBJ2-7; TCRdb designates TRBD2, a call that cannot be tested without DNA. Germline V lookup: CDR1 MDHEN, CDR2 SYDVKM. The CDR3 extends over 15 amino acids. The CDR3 region is CASHGPSGRVDEQYF.

The chain links TRBV29-1 to TRBJ2-7; TCRdb reports TRBD1, a call that lacks DNA to check it against. Germline V gene lookup returns CDR1 SQVTM and CDR2 ANQGSEA. The CDR3 runs to 15 residues. CDR3 protein: CSVEDQGGLRGEQYF.

The chain recombines TRBV25-1 with TRBJ1-4. The CDR3 is made up of 16 amino acids. Germline V lookup: CDR1 MGHDK, CDR2 SYGVNS. The CDR3 sequence: CASSSTRVLGDEKLFF.

The chain is built from TRBV6-1 and TRBJ2-3; TCRdb names TRBD1, which stays unverified in the absence of DNA. Germline V lookup: CDR1 MNHNS, CDR2 SASEGT. The CDR3 spans 15 residues. CDR3 loop: CASRRRQTSTDTQYF.

The chain couples TRBV14 to TRBJ2-5; TCRdb selects TRBD2, and the lack of DNA leaves this call unchecked. This CDR3 comprises 17 residues. CDR1 is SGHDN, CDR2 FVKESK, per germline. CDR3 amino acids: CASSQDIAAGVGETQYF.

This chain joins TRBV29-1 and TRBJ1-4; TCRdb designates TRBD1, a call that cannot be tested without DNA. CDR3 length: 14 residues. Germline V gene lookup returns CDR1 SQVTM and CDR2 ANQGSEA. The CDR3 region is CSASDWGSGEKLFF.

The chain joins TRBV29-1 to TRBJ2-7; absent DNA, TCRdb's TRBD1 call cannot be checked. CDR1 is SQVTM and CDR2 is ANQGSEA in the germline V gene. The CDR3 spans 12 residues. CDR3 loop: CSVVSTGLEQYF.

The rearrangement joins TRBV7-9 to TRBJ2-3. CDR3 size: 16 residues. The germline CDR1 and CDR2 sequences are SEHNR and FQNEAQ (reference sequence). The CDR3 reads CASSSGLAASTDTQYF.

This chain links TRBV11-2 with TRBJ2-7; absent DNA, TCRdb's TRBD2 call cannot be checked. This CDR3 has 14 residues. Germline V gene sequence: CDR1 SGHAT, CDR2 FQNNGV. CDR3 in amino acids: CACQRSGGALEQYF.

V usage is TRBV29-1 and J usage is TRBJ1-1. CDR1 SQVTM and CDR2 ANQGSEA come from the germline V gene. The CDR3 length is 13 residues. This CDR3 is CSVAPNMNTEAFF.

The gene calls are TRBV7-8 and TRBJ2-3; there is no DNA to check the TCRdb D call of TRBD1. This CDR3 is 15 amino acids long. The germline gives CDR1 SGHVS, CDR2 FQNEAQ. The CDR3 here is CASSKGAGNADTQYF.

This chain joins TRBV28 and TRBJ2-4; with no DNA, the TCRdb D assignment of TRBD1 cannot be verified. The CDR3 sequence is 17 residues long. Germline CDR1 MDHEN, CDR2 SYDVKM. The CDR3 here is CASSPSLGGAAKNIQYF.

The rearrangement uses TRBV28 and TRBJ2-2; TCRdb calls TRBD1, which cannot be checked without DNA. Germline CDR1 and CDR2: MDHEN and SYDVKM. The CDR3 contains 17 residues. The CDR3 region is CASSNREGGLFTAELFF.

The chain recombines TRBV20-1 with TRBJ1-2; as DNA is missing, the TRBD1 call by TCRdb cannot be tested. Germline-derived CDR1 and CDR2 are DFQATT and SNEGSKA (reference sequence). The CDR3 is 12 residues long. The CDR3 reads CSKTGQGDGYTF.

The chain has TRBV2 and TRBJ2-7; TCRdb outputs TRBD2, but without DNA this stays unchecked. This CDR3 spans 14 amino acids. Germline loops: CDR1 SNHLY, CDR2 FYNNEI. CDR3 sequence reads: CASGRDSSSYEQYF.

The chain recombines TRBV9 with TRBJ2-7; with no DNA, the TCRdb D assignment of TRBD2 cannot be verified. Germline CDR1 and CDR2: SGDLS and YYNGEE. There are 15 residues in the CDR3. CDR3 loop: CASSVGLASTYEQYF.

The chain has TRBV20-1 and TRBJ2-7; TCRdb picks TRBD1, but there is no DNA to check that call. Germline V lookup: CDR1 DFQATT, CDR2 SNEGSKA (reference sequence). CDR3 length: 16 residues. The CDR3 sequence: CSARGVPRGPGYEQYF.